These 26 T cell receptor beta chains were all obtained from the same sample, sequenced in a study of T cell repertoires in aging, cancer and after chemotherapy. Multiplex touch-down PCR with TRB-A/B primers amplified rearranged V-D-J TRB sequences. Via MiXCR, TCRdb re-called the multiplex PCR reads, giving one row per CDR3 protein. The repertoire holds several thousand distinct CDR3 sequences, with about 50% as singletons. The template was genomic DNA from peripheral blood, not RNA. The sample taken for sequencing was blood. The receptors originated from a human donor with a solid tumor.

The chain is built from TRBV5-5 and TRBJ2-5; D uncertain. Looked up from germline, CDR1 is SGHKS and CDR2 is YYEKEE (reference sequence). The length of the CDR3 is 15 residues. V dropped 4 bases and J dropped 2 bases, with 15 bases sitting between them. CDR3 coding DNA: TGTGCCAGCAGCGTCGCCCTAGGGATACAAGAGACCCAGTACTTC. Translation: CASSVALGIQETQYF.

The chain uses TRBV7-3 and TRBJ1-1; D is uncertain. CDR1 is SGHTA, CDR2 FQGTGA, per germline. The length of the CDR3 is 13 residues. Trimming cost V 1 base and J 1 base, with 4 bases left between them. CDR3 nucleotides: TGTGCCAGCAGCTTAATGACGAACACTGAAGCTTTCTTT. It encodes CASSLMTNTEAFF.

This clonotype was observed a handful of times. V is TRBV10-3 and J is TRBJ2-2; D not certain. Looked up from germline, CDR1 is ENHRY and CDR2 is SYGVKD. Trimming pared 6 bases from V and 0 bases from J, leaving 11 bases between. The CDR3 loop spans 15 amino acids. The CDR3 region is CAISPGWTNTGELFF. For the CDR3, the DNA is TGTGCCATCAGCCCAGGTTGGACGAACACCGGGGAGCTGTTTTTT.

The chain recombines TRBV5-1 with TRBJ2-7; D ambiguous. Germline loops: CDR1 SGHRS, CDR2 YFSETQ. The CDR3 spans 13 residues. Trimming took off 0 bases at V and 4 bases at J, with 8 bases between the two ends. The CDR3 nucleotides are TGCGCCAGCAGCTTGGGACCCCAATACGAGCAGTACTTC. Its protein is CASSLGPQYEQYF.

J is TRBJ1-6 and V is TRBV6-5; 7 nucleotides align to TRBD1. This CDR3 is 15 amino acids long. Germline loops: CDR1 MNHEY, CDR2 SVGAGI. The junction had 8 bases not matched to a gene; V was cut back by 6 bases and J by 6 bases. CDR3 nucleotides: TGTGCCAGCAGGAAACGGGACAGCCGTAATTCACCCCTCCACTTT. Protein: CASRKRDSRNSPLHF.

The chain links TRBV19 to TRBJ2-4; D is uncertain. The CDR3 is 8 amino acids. V lost 8 bases, J lost 13 bases, and 6 bases lay in between. Germline CDR1 and CDR2: LNHDA and SQIVND (reference sequence). CDR3 amino acids: CASPDQYF. In nucleotides, the CDR3 is TGTGCCAGTCCGGACCAGTACTTC.

The chain employs TRBV20-1 and TRBJ2-5; 7 bases map to TRBD2. The junction had 9 bases not matched to a gene; V was cut back by 3 bases and J by 5 bases. This CDR3 has 14 amino acids. The V gene's germline CDR1 is DFQATT and CDR2 SNEGSKA (reference sequence). Written as DNA, the CDR3 is TGCAGTGCTAGGCTTGCGGGGGTTAAGGAGACCCAGTACTTC. Amino acids: CSARLAGVKETQYF.

There are a few counts of this clonotype. This chain connects TRBV7-9 to TRBJ1-6; 8 bases match TRBD1. The germline gives CDR1 SEHNR, CDR2 FQNEAQ (reference sequence). The CDR3 loop spans 15 amino acids. The junction had 8 bases not matched to a gene; V was cut back by 5 bases and J by 8 bases. The CDR3 loop reads CASSKDRAGDSPLHF. The CDR3 nucleotides are TGTGCCAGCAGCAAGGACAGGGCCGGAGATTCACCCCTCCACTTT.

This chain connects TRBV28 to TRBJ1-5; tentatively, D is TRBD1 (5 bases). The CDR3 is 17 amino acids. Germline-derived CDR1 and CDR2 are MDHEN and SYDVKM. Between the trimmed V and J ends, which lost 6 bases and 0 bases, there was a span of 18 bases. This chain's CDR3 is CASSRLRGGTSNQPQHF. DNA of the CDR3: TGTGCCAGCAGCAGACTTCGGGGGGGGACTAGCAATCAGCCCCAGCATTTT.

The chain combines TRBV20-1 with TRBJ2-7; D gene ambiguous. The CDR3 loop spans 14 amino acids. The germline V and J ends were trimmed by 4 bases and 6 bases, with 19 bases remaining between them. The germline gives CDR1 DFQATT, CDR2 SNEGSKA (reference sequence). CDR3 region: CSATDRVGAPEQYF. Here the CDR3 DNA reads TGCAGTGCTACCGACCGCGTGGGTGCCCCCGAGCAGTACTTC.

J is TRBJ1-2 and V is TRBV28; D gene unclear. V was clipped by 5 bases and J by 8 bases, with 18 bases between them. This CDR3 comprises 14 residues. Germline V gene sequence: CDR1 MDHEN, CDR2 SYDVKM. This CDR3 is CASSPLAPGYGYTF. CDR3 nucleotide sequence: TGTGCCAGCAGTCCACTCGCCCCCGGGTACGGCTACACCTTC.

The chain combines TRBV19 with TRBJ1-2, with 7 bases aligning to TRBD1. Germline V gene sequence: CDR1 LNHDA, CDR2 SQIVND (reference sequence). The CDR3 is 13 residues long. Losses at the gene ends were 7 bases for V and 4 bases for J; bases not matched to a gene: 6. CDR3 residues: CASTPGQSYGYTF. DNA for the CDR3: TGTGCCAGTACACCGGGACAGTCCTATGGCTACACCTTC.

This chain links TRBV13 with TRBJ1-1; weak D call: TRBD1 (5 bases). Deletions cut 0 bases from V and 3 bases from J, with 5 bases between. Germline CDR1 PRHDT, CDR2 FYEKMQ (reference sequence). The CDR3 contains 13 residues. CDR3 sequence reads: CASSLGGHTEAFF. Here the CDR3 DNA reads TGTGCCAGCAGCTTAGGGGGGCACACTGAAGCTTTCTTT.

The chain links TRBV19 to TRBJ1-5; 10 positions match TRBD1. Germline values: CDR1 LNHDA, CDR2 SQIVND (reference sequence). The CDR3 sequence is 15 residues long. Trimming cost V 0 bases and J 7 bases; bases outside gene matches: 3. Here the CDR3 reads CASSIDLDRGQPQHF. DNA for the CDR3: TGTGCCAGTAGTATAGATCTGGACAGGGGGCAGCCCCAGCATTTT.

This chain joins TRBV28 and TRBJ2-1; D uncertain. CDR1 and CDR2 (germline): MDHEN, SYDVKM. Trimming removed 1 base from V and 4 bases from J, with 8 bases in between. The CDR3 has 14 residues. The CDR3 sequence: CASSLFPLYNEQFF. DNA for the CDR3: TGTGCCAGCAGTTTATTCCCGCTTTACAATGAGCAGTTCTTC.

This clonotype was found a few times. This chain links TRBV19 with TRBJ1-1; 10 positions match TRBD1. Germline CDR1 LNHDA, CDR2 SQIVND (reference sequence). The CDR3 is 15 amino acids. V lost 4 bases, J lost 2 bases, and 4 bases stayed unmatched. The CDR3 nucleotides are TGTGCCAGTAGTAGGGACAGGGGAGTCAACACTGAAGCTTTCTTT. Amino acids: CASSRDRGVNTEAFF.

The gene calls are TRBV5-4 and TRBJ2-5, with TRBD2 matching 9 bases. Germline assignment: CDR1 SGHNT and CDR2 YYREEE (reference sequence). V lost 2 bases, J lost 1 base, and 6 bases stayed unmatched. CDR3 length equals 16 residues. The CDR3 here is CASSFEAGGPQETQYF. CDR3 coding DNA: TGTGCCAGCAGCTTTGAGGCGGGAGGGCCCCAAGAGACCCAGTACTTC.

The rearrangement uses TRBV5-4 and TRBJ1-3; 9 bases are shared with TRBD1. The CDR3 is made up of 15 amino acids. J lost 2 bases, V lost 0 bases, and 0 bases had no gene match. From germline, CDR1 is SGHNT and CDR2 YYREEE (reference sequence). The CDR3 region is CASSLDRGPGNTIYF. CDR3 sequence (DNA): TGTGCCAGCAGCTTGGACAGGGGGCCTGGAAACACCATATATTTT.

The rearrangement joins TRBV6-5 to TRBJ1-1, with D hard to call. V shed 2 bases and J shed 1 base, with 8 bases lying between them. Germline values: CDR1 MNHEY, CDR2 SVGAGI. The CDR3 totals 14 residues. The CDR3 bases are TGTGCCAGCAGTTACGGGAACCCGAACACTGAAGCTTTCTTT. This translates into CASSYGNPNTEAFF.

This clonotype has a handful of counts. This chain joins TRBV6-5 and TRBJ1-6, with D possibly TRBD1 on 5 matching bases. Germline V lookup: CDR1 MNHEY, CDR2 SVGAGI. The CDR3 totals 14 residues. Trimming pared 8 bases from V and 6 bases from J, leaving 14 bases between. CDR3 bases: TGTGCCAGCGACAGAAACCCCAGTAATTCACCCCTCCACTTT. Translated, it gives CASDRNPSNSPLHF.

The J gene is TRBJ2-3, the V gene TRBV12-3 or TRBV12-4; TRBD2 matches at 10 bases. The trim removed 6 bases at V and 4 bases at J, leaving 10 bases unmatched. The CDR3 sequence is 16 residues long. The CDR3 DNA is TGTGCCAGCAGCGGCCGGACTAGCGGTGGGCCAGATACGCAGTATTTT. Translating it yields CASSGRTSGGPDTQYF.

CDR3 in DNA: TGCAGCGTCGGACAGGCGGGTCAGCCCCAGCATTTT. Translated, it gives CSVGQAGQPQHF. The chain joins TRBV29-1 to TRBJ1-5; 7 bases map to TRBD1. The CDR3 is made up of 12 amino acids. Per the germline V gene, CDR1 is SQVTM and CDR2 is ANQGSEA. V gave up 6 bases and J gave up 6 bases; unmatched junction bases: 5.

The V gene is TRBV15, the J gene TRBJ2-7; 8 bases match TRBD1. The germline CDR1 and CDR2 sequences are LNHNV and YYDKDF (reference sequence). This CDR3 region has 14 residues. The ends lost 5 bases at V and 2 bases at J; junction bases unmatched: 5. CDR3 sequence: CATSFGQGPYEQYF. The CDR3 DNA reads as TGTGCCACCAGCTTTGGACAGGGACCCTACGAGCAGTACTTC.

V and J are TRBV7-6 and TRBJ2-2; tentative D call: TRBD1 (6 bases). CDR1 SGHVS and CDR2 FNYEAQ come from the germline V gene. V was clipped by 3 bases and J by 5 bases, with 19 bases between them. The CDR3 spans 17 residues. CDR3 in amino acids: CASSFAQGPLGTGELFF. The CDR3 DNA is TGTGCCAGCAGCTTCGCCCAGGGGCCCCTAGGGACCGGGGAGCTGTTTTTT.

Relative to its sample, this clonotype is medium-sized. The J gene is TRBJ2-7, the V gene TRBV29-1; no firm D call. Looked up from germline, CDR1 is SQVTM and CDR2 is ANQGSEA. V lost 7 bases to trimming and J lost 0 bases, with 16 bases between them. The CDR3 is made up of 14 amino acids. The CDR3, as DNA: TGCAGCGACCACTGGCGAACCATCTCCTACGAGCAGTACTTC. Its protein product is CSDHWRTISYEQYF.

This clonotype appeared a single time. The chain has TRBV7-9 and TRBJ2-2, with D unclear. The CDR3 is 12 amino acids. Germline-derived CDR1 and CDR2 are SEHNR and FQNEAQ (reference sequence). V lost 5 bases to trimming and J lost 3 bases, with 4 bases between them. DNA of the CDR3: TGTGCCAGCAGCCTCTACACCGGGGAGCTGTTTTTT. It is translated as CASSLYTGELFF.